The 6 T cell receptor beta chains below come from one sample, sequenced in a study of T cell repertoires in cytomegalovirus infection. TCRdb reprocessed the reads via MiXCR and lists one record per CDR3 protein. The table lists fewer than 200,000 distinct CDR3 sequences, roughly 14% of them singletons. The sequenced sample was PBMCs. These receptors were obtained from a human donor in good health (CMV status not recorded). Some clones in this sample may be carry-over from other donors' samples.

This clonotype has more than one count but fewer than ten. The chain is built from TRBV3-1 and TRBJ2-7; D possibly corresponds to TRBD1 (5 bases). V was pared by 1 base and J by 0 bases, with 10 bases between. The CDR3 is made up of 15 amino acids. Germline lookup yields CDR1 LGHDT and CDR2 YNNKEL (reference sequence). The CDR3 coding sequence is TGTGCCAGCAGCCAAGGGCAGGGTGTCTCCTACGAGCAGTACTTC. This sequence encodes CASSQGQGVSYEQYF.

A few counts support this clonotype. This sequence joins TRBV6-2 or TRBV6-3 and TRBJ2-1; 10 positions agree with TRBD2. The V segment lost 6 bases and the J segment 12 bases; nucleotides outside the gene matches: 11. There are 14 residues in the CDR3. The V gene's germline CDR1 is MNHEY and CDR2 SVGEGT. The CDR3 nucleotides are TGTGCCAGCAGCGGACTAGCGGTGATGAGCGGGCAGTTCTTC. This gives the protein CASSGLAVMSGQFF.

Worth noting for this clonotype: Just one base apart from a much larger clone, this may be a read error. This chain joins TRBV7-2 and TRBJ2-1; unclear D gene. Trimming took off 5 bases at V and 1 base at J, with 12 bases between the two ends. Germline CDR1 is SGHTA and CDR2 is FQGNSA. The CDR3 spans 15 residues. CDR3 nucleotides: TGTGCCAGCAGCACCCAGGTGGGATCCTACAATGAGCAGTTCTTC. Translating it yields CASSTQVGSYNEQFF.

This clonotype was counted at least ten times. This chain joins TRBV6-1 and TRBJ2-5; TRBD1 matches at 7 bases. The CDR3 is 14 amino acids. The J segment lost 5 bases and the V segment lost 4 bases, leaving 7 bases of the junction unmatched. Germline CDR1 reads MNHNS; CDR2 reads SASEGT. CDR3 sequence: CASSGDRELETQYF. CDR3 nucleotides: TGTGCCAGCAGTGGCGACAGGGAATTGGAGACCCAGTACTTC.

This clonotype showed up many times. The rearrangement uses TRBV14 and TRBJ1-6; the D gene is possibly TRBD1 (6 bases). The CDR3 runs to 16 residues. Germline V CDR1 and CDR2: SGHDN, FVKESK. Trimming took off 4 bases at V and 3 bases at J, with 13 bases between the two ends. For the CDR3, the DNA is TGTGCCAGCAGCCCACGACAGGCGAGCTATAATTCACCCCTCCACTTT. Residues: CASSPRQASYNSPLHF.

This clonotype has just one count. An end of the junction differs from the germline gene, which may be a read error. The chain carries TRBV4-3 and TRBJ2-1; D is undetermined. CDR3 length equals 12 residues. Germline V lookup: CDR1 LGHNA, CDR2 YSLEER. CDR3 bases: TGCGCCAGCAGCCAAGACTACGATGAGCAGTTCTTC. Translation: CASSQDYDEQFF.